Listed here is a single T cell receptor (beta chain). These data are taken from a study of blood T cells in healthy people across ages. Study summary: About one barcoded TCR beta cDNA was captured per two T cells.

A second about 7 to 11 cycle PCR used barcoded and J-beta primers. TCRdb re-called the 5' RACE reads with MiXCR, one entry per CDR3 protein. The sample lists 800,000 to 900,000 distinct CDR3 sequences, roughly 60% occurring once. This TCR derives from a young man in good health. Sequencing used blood.

The CDR3 coding sequence is TGTGCCAGCACCGTCCCCGGGACAGCGCGTGGGAAGGACTACGAGCAGTACTTC. Protein product: CASTVPGTARGKDYEQYF. The rearrangement uses TRBV28 and TRBJ2-4; TRBD1 matches at 7 bases. The J call may be faulty, since TRBJ2-7 better matches the DNA end. The CDR3 has 18 amino acids. Per germline, CDR1 MDHEN and CDR2 SYDVKM.